The 32 T cell receptor beta chains below all came from one sample that was sequenced in a study of T-cell reconstitution after alpha-beta-depleted transplantation in children. For TCRbeta, the library was prepared with unique molecular identifiers. Via MiXCR, TCRdb re-called the PCR reads, giving one row per CDR3 protein. Counted here are about 110,000 distinct CDR3 sequences, roughly 6.1% occurring once; the ten biggest clones make up more than 20%. The sequences come from PBMCs, mostly from graft donor cells, collected 360 days after TCRalphabeta/CD19-depleted stem cell transplant. The receptor source for this set is a male patient aged 2-9 years who had a stem cell transplant for acute lymphoblastic leukemia, so the T cells may come from the graft donor.

This clonotype came up many times. The gene calls are TRBV4-3 and TRBJ1-1; D is unresolved. V was pared by 2 bases and J by 8 bases, with 18 bases between. There are 15 residues in the CDR3. Germline CDR1 LGHNA, CDR2 YSLEER. This chain's CDR3 is CASSQLSAGVPEAFF. The CDR3, as DNA: TGCGCCAGCAGCCAACTCTCAGCCGGGGTACCCGAAGCTTTCTTT.

The V call is TRBV4-3, the J call TRBJ1-1; no reliable D call. The V and J ends lost 0 bases and 1 base respectively, with 9 bases between them. The CDR3 has 15 amino acids. Germline V lookup: CDR1 LGHNA, CDR2 YSLEER. CDR3 coding DNA: TGCGCCAGCAGCCAAGAATACCGGGGGAACACTGAAGCTTTCTTT. Protein product: CASSQEYRGNTEAFF.

Concerning this clonotype itself: This may be a read error: a much more frequent sequence differs by one nucleotide. V usage is TRBV9 and J usage is TRBJ1-1; possible D gene TRBD1, 6 bases. CDR1 and CDR2 (germline): SGDLS, YYNGEE. The CDR3 consists of 14 residues. With 1 base removed from V and 5 bases from J, the gap between germline ends came to 12 bases. This chain's CDR3 is CASSVSTGRTEAFF. The CDR3 region has the DNA TGTGCCAGCAGCGTATCTACAGGGAGAACTGAAGCTTTCTTT.

In this sample, this clonotype turned up many times. The gene calls are TRBV7-6 and TRBJ2-1; weak D call: TRBD2 (5 bases). From germline, CDR1 is SGHVS and CDR2 FNYEAQ. Deletions cut 5 bases from V and 0 bases from J, with 17 bases between. This CDR3 has 17 residues. CDR3 bases: TGTGCCAGCAGCGTAGGACTGTACCATAGCTCCTACAATGAGCAGTTCTTC. Translating gives CASSVGLYHSSYNEQFF.

This clonotype was picked up many times. This chain uses TRBV29-1 with TRBJ1-1, with D tentatively TRBD1 (5 bases). Trimming took 3 bases from V and 0 from J, leaving 11 bases between them. This CDR3 has 14 amino acids. The germline CDR1 and CDR2 sequences are SQVTM and ANQGSEA. As DNA, the CDR3 is TGCAGCGTTGAGGGAGGGGAATTGAACACTGAAGCTTTCTTT. Translating gives CSVEGGELNTEAFF.

This clonotype was found a few times. The V call is TRBV20-1, the J call TRBJ1-2, with D possibly being TRBD1 (5 bases). CDR3 size: 12 residues. Germline CDR1 DFQATT, CDR2 SNEGSKA (reference sequence). Trimming took 3 bases from V and 8 from J, leaving 13 bases between them. The CDR3 spells CSARGREYGYTF. The CDR3 DNA sequence: TGCAGTGCTAGGGGCAGGGAATACGGCTACACCTTC.

This clonotype turned up a few times. The J gene is TRBJ2-3, the V gene TRBV7-3, with unresolved D. The CDR3 length is 13 residues. V was trimmed by 5 bases and J by 7 bases, leaving 13 bases between them. CDR1 and CDR2 from the germline V gene are SGHTA and FQGTGA. The CDR3 is CASSVGEAYTQYF. The CDR3 region has the DNA TGTGCCAGCAGCGTCGGTGAGGCATATACGCAGTATTTT.

This clonotype has a count of ten or more. V gene TRBV9 combines with J gene TRBJ2-3, with D tentatively TRBD1 or TRBD2 (6 bases each). The ends were cut back, 4 bases at V and 3 bases at J, with 15 bases in the middle. In germline, CDR1 is SGDLS, CDR2 YYNGEE. The CDR3 is 15 amino acids. The CDR3 bases are TGTGCCAGCAGCTCCGCCGGGGGCCTAACAGATACGCAGTATTTT. Protein: CASSSAGGLTDTQYF.

V gene TRBV13 combines with J gene TRBJ2-3; D is possibly TRBD2 (6 bases). The ends were cut back, 5 bases at V and 2 bases at J, with 8 bases in the middle. This CDR3 comprises 13 residues. Germline V gene data show CDR1 as PRHDT and CDR2 as FYEKMQ (reference sequence). DNA for the CDR3: TGTGCCAGCAGCCCGGGAGTCACAGATACGCAGTATTTT. Amino acid sequence: CASSPGVTDTQYF. Full variable domain (remainder filled in from reference TRBV13 and TRBJ2-3): AAGVIQSPRHLIKEKRETATLKCYPIPRHDTVYWYQQGPGQDPQFLISFYEKMQSDKGSIPDRFSAQQFSDYHSELNMSSLELGDSALYFCASSPGVTDTQYFGPGTRLTVL.

This clonotype was seen more than once but under ten times. The chain links TRBV6-5 to TRBJ2-3, with a tentative D call TRBD1 (5 bases). The CDR3 length is 16 residues. The V end lost 2 bases, the J end lost 0 bases, and 12 bases lay between the germline ends. The germline CDR1 and CDR2 sequences are MNHEY and SVGAGI. The chain's CDR3 is CASSYRQGRSTDTQYF. DNA for the CDR3: TGTGCCAGCAGTTACCGGCAGGGTCGGAGCACAGATACGCAGTATTTT.

This clonotype was seen repeatedly, ten times or more. V and J are TRBV7-9 and TRBJ2-5, with D hard to call. V gave up 5 bases and J gave up 11 bases, with 12 bases separating them. The germline V gene encodes CDR1 SEHNR and CDR2 FQNEAQ (reference sequence). This CDR3 region has 11 residues. CDR3 sequence reads: CASSPLLQQYF. The DNA for the CDR3 is TGTGCCAGCAGCCCCCTGCTTCAACAGTACTTC.

At least ten counts were recorded for this clonotype. The rearrangement links TRBV27 to TRBJ2-7; 14 bases are a match to TRBD2. The CDR3 has 20 residues. Germline trimming cut 0 bases from V and 1 base from J; bases unmatched to any gene: 11. The V gene's germline CDR1 is MNHEY and CDR2 SMNVEV (reference sequence). The CDR3 spells CASSLSLPGTSGRSSYEQYF. The CDR3 coding sequence is TGTGCCAGCAGTTTATCCCTCCCCGGGACTAGCGGGAGAAGTTCCTACGAGCAGTACTTC.

A remark on this clonotype: A read error may be the cause here, since a much bigger clone is one base away. The chain joins TRBV4-3 to TRBJ2-7; tentative D call: TRBD1 (6 bases). The germline V gene has CDR1 LGHNA and CDR2 YSLEER. The CDR3 loop spans 18 amino acids. Here the CDR3 DNA reads TGCGCCAACAGCCAAGGCCCCGCAGGGGCCAGGGTGTCCTACGAGCAGTACTTC. As protein: CANSQGPAGARVSYEQYF.

This clonotype was found many times. The chain links TRBV6-2 or TRBV6-3 to TRBJ2-7, with TRBD1 identical over 10 bases. The CDR3 spans 14 residues. With V trimmed by 5 bases and J by 3 bases, 4 bases remained unmatched. Looked up from germline, CDR1 is MNHEY and CDR2 is SVGEGT. CDR3 coding DNA: TGTGCCAGCAGTCTCGACAGGGGGCTCTACGAGCAGTACTTC. Translation gives CASSLDRGLYEQYF.

This clonotype occurred many times. The V and J genes are TRBV5-6 and TRBJ1-5; D is unresolved. Between the trimmed V and J ends, which lost 3 bases and 4 bases, there was a span of 11 bases. The CDR3 has 14 residues. Germline CDR1 SGHDT, CDR2 YYEEEE. Written as DNA, the CDR3 is TGTGCCAGCAGCTCAGAAGGAGGGAATCAGCCCCAGCATTTT. Translating gives CASSSEGGNQPQHF.

This clonotype was recorded many times. The chain employs TRBV3-1 and TRBJ2-7, with TRBD1 identical over 7 bases. The CDR3 has 15 residues. Germline V lookup: CDR1 LGHDT, CDR2 YNNKEL (reference sequence). Trimming cost V 3 bases and J 3 bases; bases outside gene matches: 8. The CDR3 DNA reads TGTGCCAGCAGCCATTCCGGGACAGAGGGCTACGAGCAGTACTTC. This encodes CASSHSGTEGYEQYF.

This clonotype was seen ten or more times. The chain recombines TRBV10-3 with TRBJ2-7; 8 nucleotides agree with TRBD1. The CDR3 contains 12 residues. In germline, CDR1 is ENHRY, CDR2 SYGVKD. V was pared by 8 bases and J by 5 bases, with 5 bases of the junction left unmatched. The CDR3 nucleotides are TGTGCCATCCGGACAGGGTCTAACGAGCAGTACTTC. It encodes CAIRTGSNEQYF.

J is TRBJ1-2 and V is TRBV30; the match to TRBD1 covers 7 bases. Germline V gene sequence: CDR1 GTSNPN, CDR2 SVGIG (reference sequence). J gave up 8 bases and V 0 bases, and 6 bases lay outside the gene matches. CDR3 size: 13 residues. The CDR3: CAWSVRGGRGYTF. CDR3 DNA sequence: TGTGCCTGGAGTGTACGAGGGGGCCGGGGCTACACCTTC.

This clonotype was seen many times. The genes are TRBV29-1 and TRBJ2-2; the match to TRBD1 covers 8 bases. The germline CDR1 and CDR2 sequences are SQVTM and ANQGSEA. Trimming cost V 5 bases and J 0 bases; bases outside gene matches: 2. The CDR3 consists of 14 residues. The CDR3 sequence: CSVQDRANTGELFF. Written as DNA, the CDR3 is TGCAGCGTTCAGGACAGGGCGAACACCGGGGAGCTGTTTTTT.

The table lists this clonotype with many counts. This chain connects TRBV9 to TRBJ2-1; TRBD2 aligns across 10 bases. CDR1 and CDR2 (germline): SGDLS, YYNGEE. The CDR3 covers 19 residues. V lost 1 base and J lost 3; bases outside the gene matches: 13. The CDR3 coding sequence is TGTGCCAGCAGCGTAACGAGCGGGAGGGCCGAACCTCACTACAATGAGCAGTTCTTC. This gives the protein CASSVTSGRAEPHYNEQFF.

The CDR3 protein is CASSLDRVPTF. In DNA, the CDR3 is TGTGCCAGCAGCCTTGACAGGGTACCCACCTTC. The rearrangement joins TRBV11-1 to TRBJ1-2, with 7 positions matching TRBD1. The CDR3 extends over 11 amino acids. In germline, CDR1 is SGHAT, CDR2 FQDESV (reference sequence). J was trimmed by 13 bases and V by 5 bases; bases with no gene match: 7.

As to this clonotype: This may be a read error: a much more frequent sequence differs by one nucleotide. CDR3: CASLQRIGEQYF. The CDR3 nucleotides are TGTGCCAGTCTACAGAGGATCGGCGAGCAGTACTTC. The chain joins TRBV28 to TRBJ2-7; D unclear. Trimming shortened V by 9 bases and J by 6 bases, and 15 bases separated the two germline ends. Per germline, CDR1 MDHEN and CDR2 SYDVKM. This CDR3 is built from 12 residues.

This chain joins TRBV27 and TRBJ2-3; 7 bases fit TRBD2. The CDR3 length is 17 residues. V lost 8 bases and J lost 3; bases outside the gene matches: 17. The V gene's germline CDR1 is MNHEY and CDR2 SMNVEV (reference sequence). CDR3 sequence reads: CASQKKPREERTDTQYF. In nucleotides, the CDR3 is TGTGCCAGCCAAAAGAAACCCCGGGAGGAAAGAACAGATACGCAGTATTTT.

This clonotype has a handful of counts. V and J are TRBV28 and TRBJ2-5, with D perhaps matching TRBD2 (6 bases). The CDR3 is 15 amino acids. Germline V gene data show CDR1 as MDHEN and CDR2 as SYDVKM. Trimming stripped 6 bases from V and 5 bases from J, with 19 bases between. Written as DNA, the CDR3 is TGTGCCAGCAGCCGGACTACTCGAAGGAATGAGACCCAGTACTTC. This codes for CASSRTTRRNETQYF.

The chain is built from TRBV20-1 and TRBJ1-5, with a weak D call TRBD1 (6 bases). This CDR3 contains 15 residues. Per germline, CDR1 DFQATT and CDR2 SNEGSKA (reference sequence). V dropped 5 bases and J dropped 0 bases, with 14 bases sitting between them. DNA of the CDR3: TGCAGTGCTCTGACAGGTCTCTATAGCAATCAGCCCCAGCATTTT. It is translated as CSALTGLYSNQPQHF.

This clonotype has just a few counts. The chain uses TRBV19 and TRBJ2-7; the D gene is possibly TRBD1 (6 bases). The germline CDR1 and CDR2 sequences are LNHDA and SQIVND (reference sequence). The CDR3 has 15 amino acids. V lost 6 bases to trimming and J lost 3 bases, with 18 bases between them. In DNA, the CDR3 is TGTGCCAGTAGGCCGTCGGGACAAAGAATCTACGAGCAGTACTTC. Translated, it gives CASRPSGQRIYEQYF. The complete variable domain, with remaining parts taken from reference TRBV19 and TRBJ2-7, reads DGGITQSPKYLFRKEGQNVTLSCEQNLNHDAMYWYRQDPGQGLRLIYYSQIVNDFQKGDIAEGYSVSREKKESFPLTVTSAQKNPTAFYLCASRPSGQRIYEQYFGPGTRLTVT.

This clonotype was seen many times. The chain recombines TRBV7-6 with TRBJ1-2, with D maybe TRBD1 (6 bases). This CDR3 is built from 14 residues. Germline loops: CDR1 SGHVS, CDR2 FNYEAQ. Trimming pared 0 bases from V and 4 bases from J, leaving 9 bases between. CDR3 nucleotide sequence: TGTGCCAGCAGCTTAGCGGACAGCACCTATGGCTACACCTTC. Translating it yields CASSLADSTYGYTF.

This clonotype was counted ten times or more. The rearrangement links TRBV7-9 to TRBJ1-1; D unresolved. V was cut by 3 bases and J by 1 base, with 3 bases left in between. Germline V gives CDR1 SEHNR, CDR2 FQNEAQ (reference sequence). The CDR3 has 12 residues. CDR3 loop: CASSFGNTEAFF. The CDR3 region has the DNA TGTGCCAGCAGCTTTGGGAACACTGAAGCTTTCTTT.

This chain connects TRBV27 to TRBJ2-7, with no clear D. The CDR3 extends over 15 amino acids. Germline assignment: CDR1 MNHEY and CDR2 SMNVEV (reference sequence). V lost 3 bases, J lost 2 bases, and 14 bases lay in between. CDR3 residues: CASSFSPVGPYEQYF. CDR3 coding DNA: TGTGCCAGCAGTTTTAGCCCCGTCGGCCCCTACGAGCAGTACTTC.

The chain carries TRBV2 and TRBJ2-3; D perhaps matches TRBD2 (6 bases). The length of the CDR3 is 14 residues. Germline loops: CDR1 SNHLY, CDR2 FYNNEI. The CDR3 DNA reads as TGTACCCGCTGTTCTAGCGCACCCACAGATACGCAGTATTTT. Its translation is CTRCSSAPTDTQYF.

This chain joins TRBV5-5 and TRBJ1-1; D not certain. The CDR3 runs 15 residues. CDR1 is SGHKS, CDR2 YYEKEE, per germline (reference sequence). Trimming cost V 0 bases and J 0 bases, with 9 bases left between them. CDR3 residues: CASSLEPPMNTEAFF. The DNA for the CDR3 is TGTGCCAGCAGCTTGGAACCGCCGATGAACACTGAAGCTTTCTTT.

This clonotype was seen a handful of times. This rearrangement joins TRBV13 to TRBJ2-3, with D tentatively TRBD1 (6 bases). The CDR3 is 16 residues long. V was trimmed by 5 bases and J by 0 bases, leaving 15 bases between them. Germline V gene data show CDR1 as PRHDT and CDR2 as FYEKMQ (reference sequence). CDR3 sequence reads: CASSRRDTPSTDTQYF. The CDR3 bases are TGTGCCAGCAGCCGCCGGGACACCCCTAGCACAGATACGCAGTATTTT. Based on the CDR3 plus reference TRBV13 and TRBJ2-3, the full variable domain is AAGVIQSPRHLIKEKRETATLKCYPIPRHDTVYWYQQGPGQDPQFLISFYEKMQSDKGSIPDRFSAQQFSDYHSELNMSSLELGDSALYFCASSRRDTPSTDTQYFGPGTRLTVL.